Presented here are 13 T cell receptor beta chains from one specimen sequenced in a study of shared clonotypes between healthy human individuals. The table came from immunoSEQ multiplex PCR; TCRdb's copy has only in-frame clones and leaves some out. Found here are around 510,000 clones, about 96% of them singletons; the top ten hold around 0.067%. The sequencing input was naive CD4+ T cells sorted from blood. Subset meaning: CD45RA+ positively selected. These TCRs come from a woman aged 25 to 39 in good health.

The V call is TRBV5-1, the J call TRBJ2-1, with D uncertain. This CDR3 is built from 14 residues. Trimming removed 0 bases at V and 5 bases at J, with 9 bases between. Germline V gene data show CDR1 as SGHRS and CDR2 as YFSETQ. The CDR3 sequence: CASSLVGGNNEQFF. CDR3 DNA sequence: TGCGCCAGCAGCTTGGTTGGTGGGAACAATGAGCAGTTCTTC.

Comments on this clone: Other DNA sequences within the sample encode an identical CDR3. The chain uses TRBV18 and TRBJ2-7; a weak D match, TRBD2 (6 bases). The V gene lost 2 bases and the J gene lost 5 bases, with 7 bases spanning the gap. CDR3 length: 12 amino acids. Per germline, CDR1 KGHSH and CDR2 LQKENI. CDR3 sequence (DNA): TGTGCCAGCTCACCAAGGGAGGACGAGCAGTACTTC. As protein: CASSPREDEQYF.

This clone was counted once. J is TRBJ2-1 and V is TRBV28, with D tentatively TRBD2 (5 bases). CDR3 size: 14 residues. Trimming cost V 10 bases and J 4 bases, with 17 bases left between them. Germline V gene sequence: CDR1 MDHEN, CDR2 SYDVKM. CDR3 DNA sequence: TGTGCCATTAGTAACCGGGGATCTTACAATGAGCAGTTCTTC. This codes for CAISNRGSYNEQFF.

V usage is TRBV5-1 and J usage is TRBJ2-3, with D possibly being TRBD2 (6 bases). Germline lookup yields CDR1 SGHRS and CDR2 YFSETQ. V lost 4 bases and J 0 bases, leaving 12 bases between the germline ends. This CDR3 contains 15 residues. This CDR3 reads CASSRTSPSTDTQYF. The CDR3 region has the DNA TGCGCCAGCAGCCGAACTAGCCCTAGCACAGATACGCAGTATTTT.

The genes are TRBV10-1 and TRBJ2-1; TRBD2 aligns across 10 bases. CDR3 size: 14 residues. CDR1 is WNHNN and CDR2 is SYGVQD in the germline V gene (reference sequence). With 5 bases clipped from V and 6 bases from J, the junction kept 4 bases outside the gene matches. The CDR3 protein is CASSRGTSVNEQFF. The CDR3 DNA reads as TGCGCCAGCAGTAGAGGGACTAGCGTCAATGAGCAGTTCTTC.

The V and J genes are TRBV11-1 and TRBJ2-2, with 7 bases that match TRBD1. From germline, CDR1 is SGHAT and CDR2 FQDESV (reference sequence). This CDR3 comprises 15 residues. V dropped 5 bases and J dropped 1; count of bases not matched to a gene: 4. The CDR3: CASSPDRVNTGELFF. CDR3 bases: TGTGCCAGCAGCCCCGACAGGGTGAACACCGGGGAGCTGTTTTTT.

The chain uses TRBV28 and TRBJ2-5; tentatively, D is TRBD2 (6 bases). The end of the DNA is better explained by TRBJ2-7, so the J call may be wrong. Germline-derived CDR1 and CDR2 are MDHEN and SYDVKM. CDR3 size: 12 residues. This CDR3 reads CASSLGTDEQYF. The CDR3 DNA sequence: TGTGCCAGCAGTTTGGGGACTGACGAGCAGTACTTC.

V is TRBV7-8 and J is TRBJ1-2; 7 positions agree with TRBD1. The CDR3 is 17 amino acids. CDR1 is SGHVS and CDR2 is FQNEAQ in the germline V gene. The J segment lost 4 bases and the V segment lost 1 base, leaving 12 bases of the junction unmatched. In DNA, the CDR3 is TGTGCCAGCAGCTTAGGTGTGACAGGGAGGATTGTCTATGGCTACACCTTC. It is translated as CASSLGVTGRIVYGYTF.

V gene TRBV28 combines with J gene TRBJ2-7; no firm D call. This CDR3 is built from 12 residues. The ends were cut back, 2 bases at V and 6 bases at J, with 8 bases in the middle. Germline assignment: CDR1 MDHEN and CDR2 SYDVKM. CDR3 sequence: CASSLPQFEQYF. In DNA form, the CDR3 reads TGTGCCAGCAGTTTACCGCAGTTCGAGCAGTACTTC.

The rearrangement uses TRBV28 and TRBJ2-7; a weak D match, TRBD1 (5 bases). Germline V gives CDR1 MDHEN, CDR2 SYDVKM. The CDR3 loop spans 14 amino acids. V lost 8 bases and J 2 bases, leaving 16 bases between the germline ends. The CDR3 nucleotides are TGTGCCAGCCTAAAGCCGGCCAGGGCCTACGAGCAGTACTTC. Its protein is CASLKPARAYEQYF.

V usage is TRBV10-3 and J usage is TRBJ2-5, with 9 bases that match TRBD1. The closer fit of TRBJ2-7 to the DNA end suggests the J call may be wrong. The CDR3 sequence is 15 residues long. CDR1 and CDR2 from the germline V gene are ENHRY and SYGVKD. CDR3 protein: CAISEGDRVIYEQYF. In nucleotides, the CDR3 is TGTGCCATCAGTGAGGGGGACAGGGTAATCTACGAGCAGTACTTC.

The chain uses TRBV27 and TRBJ1-2; no clear D. V lost 2 bases, J lost 0 bases, and 10 bases lay in between. Germline assignment: CDR1 MNHEY and CDR2 SMNVEV (reference sequence). This CDR3 comprises 15 residues. DNA of the CDR3: TGTGCCAGCAGTTTAAGGACCTCAGCTAACTATGGCTACACCTTC. Protein: CASSLRTSANYGYTF.

This clone was recorded once. The V and J genes are TRBV28 and TRBJ2-5; D uncertain. Gene TRBJ2-7 matches the end of the DNA better, so the J call may be wrong. The germline V gene encodes CDR1 MDHEN and CDR2 SYDVKM. The CDR3 has 12 residues. CDR3 in DNA: TGTGCCAGCACCTCGACTGAGGACGAGCAGTACTTC. Protein: CASTSTEDEQYF.